The rows below give T cell receptor beta chains drawn from one sample of a study of blood T cell repertoires in COVID-19. The assay was immunoSEQ multiplex PCR, and TCRdb's table has in-frame clones only and misses some. This table holds 220,000 or so clones, around 90% found once. The sample taken for sequencing was peripheral blood. These receptor sequences come from a man in his 60s with COVID-19, enrolled during active disease. Both conserved end residues are part of each CDR3. The order of the fields is V gene, D gene, J gene, clone size, CDR3 protein, CDR3 DNA. A D gene is named only where the DNA matches it firmly. Size tells how often a clone was seen (once, few, many) or the class of an expanded clone, and some rows leave it out.

>TRBV6-2/TRBV6-3|TRBD1|TRBJ2-7|-
CASSPTGIEQYF
TGTGCCAGCAGTCCGACAGGGATCGAGCAGTACTTC
>TRBV5-1|-|TRBJ1-2|-
CASSLEQSHGYTF
TGCGCCAGCAGCTTGGAACAGAGCCATGGCTACACCTTC
>TRBV18|-|TRBJ2-2|-
CASSPSTLATTGELFF
TGTGCCAGCTCACCATCTACACTAGCTACCACCGGGGAGCTGTTTTTT
>TRBV18|-|TRBJ1-1|-
CASSPPGARNTEAFF
TGTGCCAGCTCACCACCAGGGGCGAGGAACACTGAAGCTTTCTTT
>TRBV9|TRBD2|TRBJ2-1|-
CASSERYGGANEQFF
TGTGCCAGCAGCGAACGATACGGGGGGGCCAATGAGCAGTTCTTC
>TRBV30|-|TRBJ1-5|-
CAWSVGLEGQPQHF
TGTGCCTGGAGTGTAGGGCTTGAGGGTCAGCCCCAGCATTTT
>TRBV5-1|-|TRBJ2-3|-
CASSLDEGRGDTQYF
TGCGCCAGCAGCTTGGATGAGGGGCGGGGAGATACGCAGTATTTT
>TRBV18|TRBD1|TRBJ1-1|-
CASSTGTGYTEAFF
TGTGCCAGCTCAACCGGGACAGGGTACACTGAAGCTTTCTTT
>TRBV7-2|-|TRBJ2-1|-
CASSPAGLGSQFF
TGTGCCAGCAGCCCCGCGGGCCTAGGGTCGCAGTTCTTC
>TRBV7-2|-|TRBJ2-3|once
CASSLDYGGMGTQYF
TGTGCCAGCAGCTTAGACTATGGCGGGATGGGTACGCAGTATTTT
>TRBV6-5|-|TRBJ2-3|-
CASSYQGTTDTQYF
TGTGCCAGCAGTTACCAGGGAACCACAGATACGCAGTATTTT
>TRBV20-1|-|TRBJ2-1|-
CSAQEVIEQFF
TGCAGTGCCCAGGAGGTGATCGAGCAGTTCTTC
>TRBV3-1/TRBV3-2|TRBD1|TRBJ1-5|-
CASSSQGNQPQHF
TGTGCCAGCAGTTCACAGGGGAATCAGCCCCAGCATTTT
>TRBV11-2|-|TRBJ1-4|-
CASSPTGGREVF
TGTGCCAGCAGCCCCACTGGGGGGAGGGAGGTTTTT
>TRBV10-3|-|TRBJ2-7|-
CAISTLEGFYEQYF
TGTGCCATCAGTACACTAGAAGGGTTCTACGAGCAGTACTTC
>TRBV5-5|-|TRBJ1-2|-
CASSFRQGGYTF
TGTGCCAGCAGCTTTAGGCAGGGCGGCTACACCTTC
>TRBV11-2|-|TRBJ2-3|-
CASSLTVADTQYF
TGTGCCAGCAGCTTAACTGTGGCAGATACGCAGTATTTT
>TRBV6-2/TRBV6-3|TRBD2|TRBJ2-1|-
CASSRGGLAGYNEQFF
TGTGCCAGCAGCCGGGGGGGACTAGCGGGGTACAATGAGCAGTTCTTC
>TRBV6-2/TRBV6-3|TRBD2|TRBJ2-7|-
CASSSPPGLASYEQYF
TGTGCCAGCAGTTCTCCTCCGGGACTAGCATCCTACGAGCAGTACTTC
>TRBV14|TRBD2|TRBJ2-3|-
CASSLGLAGSSTDTQYF
TGTGCCAGCAGCCTCGGACTAGCGGGCTCTAGCACAGATACGCAGTATTTT
>TRBV5-8|TRBD1|TRBJ1-5|-
CASIRGQFGLNFQPQHF
TGTGCCAGCATCAGGGGACAGTTCGGGCTTAACTTTCAGCCCCAGCATTTT
>TRBV5-1|-|TRBJ2-6|-
CASSLGTVSGANVLTF
TGCGCCAGCAGCTTGGGGACAGTCTCTGGGGCCAACGTCCTGACTTTC